Listed below are T cell receptor beta chains from one sample, sequenced in a study of post-analysis software for immune sequencing data. TCRdb processed the PCR reads anew with MiXCR; each CDR3 protein has one entry. In the table there are 600,000 to 750,000 distinct CDR3 sequences, around 60% of which are singletons. The specimen sequenced was blood. The receptors originated from a girl aged 2 to 9 with multiple sclerosis. Both conserved end residues are part of each CDR3.

TRBV12-3/TRBV12-4	TRBJ2-2	CASSTGHGHASANTGELFF
TRBV29-1	TRBJ1-1	CSVVSLNTEAFF
TRBV24-1	TRBJ1-2	CATSDSTYGYTF
TRBV9	TRBJ2-7	CASSVAQTSGSYNEQYF
TRBV7-9	TRBJ2-3	CASSLYGRADTQYF
TRBV4-1	TRBJ2-6	CASSQLTGDSSGANVLTF
TRBV29-1	TRBJ2-5	CSGGLEGGTQYF
TRBV5-1	TRBJ2-1	CASRGVADNEQFF
TRBV4-3	TRBJ2-6	CASSQGGGETGANVLTF
TRBV12-3/TRBV12-4	TRBJ2-4	CASSLTSGGSNIQYF
TRBV29-1	TRBJ2-7	CSGSDRVDYEQYF
TRBV12-3/TRBV12-4	TRBJ1-5	CASSFEGSSNQPQHF
TRBV7-9	TRBJ2-3	CASSLVTGQGHTDTQYF
TRBV10-3	TRBJ1-2	CATGDTTNYGYTF
TRBV12-3/TRBV12-4	TRBJ2-3	CASSLWAGSSDTQYF
TRBV4-3	TRBJ1-4	CASSQDLIQGGEKLFF
TRBV12-3/TRBV12-4	TRBJ2-5	CASRMGQGVQETQYF
TRBV6-5	TRBJ2-1	CASSPQGTYNEQFF
TRBV7-2	TRBJ1-2	CASTKGGQPGGYTF
TRBV7-9	TRBJ2-3	CASSPFEVGTDTQYF
TRBV27	TRBJ2-6	CASRFGDPGGANVLTF
TRBV4-3	TRBJ1-4	CASSQDIPGLNEKLFF
TRBV29-1	TRBJ1-2	CSVESGTGYTF
TRBV11-2	TRBJ2-7	CASSLAAGDGYEQYF
TRBV12-3/TRBV12-4	TRBJ2-3	CASSAAGTGLGDTQYF
TRBV20-1	TRBJ2-3	CSARDPRYGNTQYF
TRBV5-1	TRBJ2-1	CASSLGGAGSNEQFF
TRBV5-6	TRBJ2-5	CAGSQTGEVGQETQYF
TRBV3-1	TRBJ2-1	CASSASSGSGNEQFF
TRBV20-1	TRBJ2-1	CSATRLAGGLFNEQFF
TRBV12-5	TRBJ2-5	CASGLDSQETQYF
TRBV28	TRBJ2-1	CASSLMDYYNEQFF
TRBV20-1	TRBJ2-1	CSAIQGQGTYNEQFF
TRBV5-1	TRBJ2-1	CASSLVSESYNEQFF
TRBV7-9	TRBJ2-1	CASRPGIAGSDEQFF
TRBV11-2	TRBJ2-4	CASSHLALLHIQYF
TRBV29-1	TRBJ2-3	CSVAPGLAGDTQYF
TRBV9	TRBJ1-1	CASSYWTDGPNTEAFF
TRBV27	TRBJ2-2	CASSRGVGYTGELFF
TRBV11-2	TRBJ2-1	CASSLTVGMSSYNEQFF
TRBV7-2	TRBJ1-5	CASSLAGRNQPQHF
TRBV7-3	TRBJ2-2	CASSLPLHGGRGELFF
TRBV20-1	TRBJ2-1	CSAREGSPYNEQFF
TRBV6-6	TRBJ1-1	CASSYRRTARNTEAFF
TRBV4-1	NA	CASSQDRSAHEQYF
TRBV15	TRBJ2-1	CATSRDNLNLGTTYNEQFF
TRBV7-3	TRBJ2-3	CASSPTRDDTQYF
TRBV5-1	TRBJ1-1	CASSLVGLMNTEAFF